This entry describes one T cell receptor (beta chain). This sample is drawn from a study of blood T cell repertoires in COVID-19. The wider study: Some COVID-19 samples were acute and others convalescent; all came from the United States, Italy and Spain. The analysed material was cDNA or gDNA that came from T cells, B-cell-depleted T cells, or PBMCs.

Original handling: Amplification from reference gene primers served as the basis for estimated nucleated cell counts. Only in-frame clones appear in the TCRdb table, and some are missing; sequencing was by immunoSEQ multiplex PCR. V, J and clone size are those of that table, while D and trimming were read from the DNA. The top ten hold around 6.8% of the sample, which has fewer than 200,000 clones, more than 80% seen once. V gave up 5 bases and J gave up 6 bases; unmatched junction bases: 14. Germline V gene sequence: CDR1 MGHRA, CDR2 YSYEKL. The CDR3 has 16 residues. The TCR sequence derives from a human donor in a cohort sampled during active COVID-19. Input material: peripheral blood. The chain recombines TRBV4-1 with TRBJ2-7, with 9 bases aligning to TRBD1. CDR3 sequence reads: CASSTRPYRGQGEQYF. CDR3 sequence (DNA): TGCGCCAGCAGCACGCGCCCTTACAGGGGGCAGGGCGAGCAGTACTTC.